A single sample is the source of the 15 T cell receptor beta chains below, sequenced in a study of cytomegalovirus exposure and HLA in healthy donors. This PCR relied on a set of 60 Vbeta primers and 13 Jbeta primers. Repertoires were generated with immunoSEQ multiplex PCR, while TCRdb's copy carries only in-frame clones and drops some. The table records around 91,000 clones, around 59% of them present only once. The sample taken for sequencing was PBMCs. The receptor source for this set is a human donor in good health.

The V call is TRBV10-3, the J call TRBJ2-3; 9 nucleotides agree with TRBD2. This CDR3 has 16 residues. After removal of 6 bases from V and 1 base from J, the junction contained 8 bases not matched to a gene. Germline V gene lookup returns CDR1 ENHRY and CDR2 SYGVKD. The CDR3 reads CAISPRGGGGTDTQYF. DNA of the CDR3: TGTGCCATCAGCCCCCGGGGCGGGGGGGGCACAGATACGCAGTATTTT.

This sequence joins TRBV11-3 and TRBJ2-7; the match to TRBD2 covers 13 bases. Trimming removed 5 bases from V and 3 bases from J; junction bases left unmatched: 4. Germline CDR1 is SGHNT and CDR2 is YENEEA. The CDR3 loop spans 15 amino acids. CDR3 loop: CASSPRLAGGYEQYF. For the CDR3, the DNA is TGTGCCAGCAGCCCCCGACTAGCGGGAGGCTACGAGCAGTACTTC. Together with reference TRBV11-3 and TRBJ2-7, the CDR3 gives the full variable domain: EAGVVQSPRYKIIEKKQPVAFWCNPISGHNTLYWYLQNLGQGPELLIRYENEEAVDDSQLPKDRFSAERLKGVDSTLKIQPAELGDSAVYLCASSPRLAGGYEQYFGPGTRLTVT.

This chain joins TRBV9 and TRBJ2-7, with D tentatively TRBD1 (6 bases). CDR1 and CDR2 from the germline V gene are SGDLS and YYNGEE. Trimming left V 4 bases short and J 0 bases short, with 17 bases between. This CDR3 contains 16 residues. This chain's CDR3 is CASSLYSGTRSYEQYF. CDR3 DNA sequence: TGTGCCAGCAGCCTCTACTCCGGGACACGCTCCTACGAGCAGTACTTC.

The chain couples TRBV5-4 to TRBJ2-7, with TRBD1 as a possible D gene (5 bases). CDR1 SGHNT and CDR2 YYREEE come from the germline V gene (reference sequence). Trimming removed 0 bases at V and 1 base at J, with 8 bases between. The CDR3 extends over 14 amino acids. CDR3 DNA sequence: TGTGCCAGCAGCTTGGCAGGGAAGTCCTACGAGCAGTACTTC. Amino acids: CASSLAGKSYEQYF.

This clone was counted once. The V and J genes are TRBV5-6 and TRBJ2-5; D not resolved. Deletions cut 3 bases from V and 2 bases from J, with 11 bases between. The CDR3 is 14 amino acids. Germline V gene data show CDR1 as SGHDT and CDR2 as YYEEEE. The CDR3: CASSYEQIQETQYF. The CDR3 DNA follows: TGTGCCAGCAGCTATGAACAAATTCAAGAGACCCAGTACTTC. Supplemented by reference TRBV5-6 and TRBJ2-5, the full variable domain reads DAGVTQSPTHLIKTRGQQVTLRCSPKSGHDTVSWYQQALGQGPQFIFQYYEEEERQRGNFPDRFSGHQFPNYSSELNVNALLLGDSALYLCASSYEQIQETQYFGPGTRLLVL.

The rearrangement joins TRBV6-1 to TRBJ1-3; unclear D gene. The CDR3 is 14 residues long. Trimming left V 5 bases short and J 4 bases short, with 12 bases between. Germline V gene lookup returns CDR1 MNHNS and CDR2 SASEGT. The CDR3: CASSLTRSGNTIYF. The DNA of the CDR3 is TGTGCCAGCAGTTTGACACGGTCAGGAAACACCATATATTTT.

V is TRBV29-1 and J is TRBJ2-7; 8 nucleotides align to TRBD2. This CDR3 has 14 amino acids. V shed 1 base and J 5 bases; nucleotides not matched to a gene: 7. Germline lookup yields CDR1 SQVTM and CDR2 ANQGSEA. The CDR3 region is CSVEGGGPRHEQYF. Here the CDR3 DNA reads TGCAGCGTTGAAGGCGGGGGGCCCCGCCACGAGCAGTACTTC.

This chain connects TRBV20-1 to TRBJ1-2; D uncertain. CDR1 and CDR2 from the germline V gene are DFQATT and SNEGSKA (reference sequence). This CDR3 has 11 amino acids. Trimming took off 6 bases at V and 8 bases at J, with 13 bases between the two ends. CDR3 nucleotide sequence: TGCAGTGCCAGCCCCGCGGAGGGCTACACCTTC. Translating gives CSASPAEGYTF.

The V gene is TRBV27, the J gene TRBJ2-6, with D possibly matching TRBD2 (7 bases). Trimming pared 3 bases from V and 3 bases from J, leaving 12 bases between. Germline V gives CDR1 MNHEY, CDR2 SMNVEV (reference sequence). The CDR3 is made up of 16 amino acids. CDR3 loop: CASSFLGGDGANVLTF. DNA for the CDR3: TGTGCCAGCAGTTTCTTAGGGGGGGATGGGGCCAACGTCCTGACTTTC.

The chain carries TRBV19 and TRBJ2-7; 7 bases line up with TRBD1. With V trimmed by 5 bases and J by 2 bases, 0 bases remained unmatched. There are 12 residues in the CDR3. The germline CDR1 and CDR2 sequences are LNHDA and SQIVND (reference sequence). The CDR3 loop reads CASSQGAYEQYF. DNA for the CDR3: TGTGCCAGTAGTCAGGGGGCCTACGAGCAGTACTTC.

The genes are TRBV5-4 and TRBJ2-5, with D maybe TRBD1 (5 bases). The CDR3 has 14 amino acids. Germline V CDR1 and CDR2: SGHNT, YYREEE (reference sequence). V was clipped by 0 bases and J by 2 bases, with 8 bases between them. This chain's CDR3 is CASSLDRIQETQYF. CDR3 nucleotide sequence: TGTGCCAGCAGCTTGGACAGGATTCAAGAGACCCAGTACTTC.

The rearrangement links TRBV9 to TRBJ1-2; the D is unclear. CDR3 length: 16 residues. Germline-derived CDR1 and CDR2 are SGDLS and YYNGEE. V shed 0 bases and J shed 4 bases, with 16 bases lying between them. CDR3 sequence reads: CASSVEWRGEVYGYTF. DNA for the CDR3: TGTGCCAGCAGCGTAGAGTGGCGGGGAGAGGTCTATGGCTACACCTTC.

V usage is TRBV9 and J usage is TRBJ2-5; D perhaps matches TRBD2 (7 bases). The DNA matches TRBJ2-7 better at its end, which makes the J call doubtful. The CDR3 sequence is 14 residues long. Germline CDR1 SGDLS, CDR2 YYNGEE. The CDR3 reads CASSVGGGAYEQYF. The CDR3 DNA sequence: TGTGCCAGCAGCGTTGGCGGGGGCGCCTACGAGCAGTACTTC.

Worth noting for this clone: The same CDR3 is also encoded by other DNA sequences in this sample. The rearrangement uses TRBV18 and TRBJ2-7; 8 bases fit TRBD1. Germline V gene data show CDR1 as KGHSH and CDR2 as LQKENI. The CDR3 totals 15 residues. V lost 3 bases and J lost 5; bases outside the gene matches: 9. The CDR3 DNA reads TGTGCCAGCTCACCTACCTTAGGACAGGGAAACGAGCAGTACTTC. Its protein product is CASSPTLGQGNEQYF.

This sequence joins TRBV6-6 and TRBJ1-1, with 7 bases lining up with TRBD1. V was pared by 2 bases and J by 1 base, with 4 bases of the junction left unmatched. Looked up from germline, CDR1 is MNHNY and CDR2 is SVGAGI (reference sequence). The CDR3 length is 15 residues. CDR3 nucleotide sequence: TGTGCCAGCAGTTACCCGGGACAGCAGAACACTGAAGCTTTCTTT. It specifies CASSYPGQQNTEAFF.